These T cell receptor beta chains were read from a single sample in a study of blood T cell repertoires in COVID-19. This table comes from immunoSEQ multiplex PCR, and its TCRdb copy is limited to in-frame clones, with some not included. Among over 85,000 clones listed, roughly 84% were seen once. The sequencing sample was made of peripheral blood. These receptors were taken from a woman older than 75 with COVID-19, enrolled during active disease. Each CDR3 is given without its conserved first and last residue.

V	J	CDR3
TRBV3-1/TRBV3-2	TRBJ2-5	ASSHSAGGETQY
TRBV6-6	TRBJ1-2	ASSSRGEDYGYT
TRBV2	TRBJ2-4	ASGGQGLIQY
TRBV6-1	TRBJ1-5	ASSERAGAIPNQPQH
TRBV12-2	TRBJ1-2	ASRLAQGNGYT
TRBV5-1	TRBJ1-4	ASSYYRDANEKLF
TRBV7-6	TRBJ2-2	ASSRQSGRNTGELF
TRBV7-9	TRBJ1-1	ASSWVLPEDTEAF
TRBV5-1	TRBJ2-3	ASSPLTSGRADTQY
TRBV5-1	TRBJ2-3	ASSSGLAGAPDTQY
TRBV18	TRBJ2-1	ASSPTSAYNEQF
TRBV28	TRBJ1-2	ASRWDSYGYT
TRBV7-9	TRBJ2-7	ASSRGTSEEQY
TRBV12-3/TRBV12-4	TRBJ1-2	ASSGRFYGYT
TRBV25-1	TRBJ1-2	ASSESYRYGYT
TRBV27	TRBJ2-3	ASSLLGGLRPDTQY
TRBV28	TRBJ2-3	ASSTPQGNTQY
TRBV10-3	TRBJ2-1	AITRLAGAYNEQF
TRBV6-1	TRBJ2-1	ASSEASQTGGVNNEQF
TRBV18	TRBJ1-4	ASSRGQENEKLF
TRBV12-5	TRBJ2-7	ASGIHYEQY
TRBV6-4	TRBJ1-2	ASILRQGHYGYT
TRBV28	TRBJ2-7	ASRQGHMTSGSLGEQY